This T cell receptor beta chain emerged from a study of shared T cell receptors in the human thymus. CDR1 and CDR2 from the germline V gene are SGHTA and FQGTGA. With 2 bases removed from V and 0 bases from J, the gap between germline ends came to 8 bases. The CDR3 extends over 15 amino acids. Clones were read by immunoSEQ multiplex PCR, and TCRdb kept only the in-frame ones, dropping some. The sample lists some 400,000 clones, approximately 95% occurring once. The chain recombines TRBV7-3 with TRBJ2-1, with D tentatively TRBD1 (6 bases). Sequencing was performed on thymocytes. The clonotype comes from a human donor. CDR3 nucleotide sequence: TGTGCCAGCAGCTTACAGGGGAGCTCCTACAATGAGCAGTTCTTC. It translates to CASSLQGSSYNEQFF.